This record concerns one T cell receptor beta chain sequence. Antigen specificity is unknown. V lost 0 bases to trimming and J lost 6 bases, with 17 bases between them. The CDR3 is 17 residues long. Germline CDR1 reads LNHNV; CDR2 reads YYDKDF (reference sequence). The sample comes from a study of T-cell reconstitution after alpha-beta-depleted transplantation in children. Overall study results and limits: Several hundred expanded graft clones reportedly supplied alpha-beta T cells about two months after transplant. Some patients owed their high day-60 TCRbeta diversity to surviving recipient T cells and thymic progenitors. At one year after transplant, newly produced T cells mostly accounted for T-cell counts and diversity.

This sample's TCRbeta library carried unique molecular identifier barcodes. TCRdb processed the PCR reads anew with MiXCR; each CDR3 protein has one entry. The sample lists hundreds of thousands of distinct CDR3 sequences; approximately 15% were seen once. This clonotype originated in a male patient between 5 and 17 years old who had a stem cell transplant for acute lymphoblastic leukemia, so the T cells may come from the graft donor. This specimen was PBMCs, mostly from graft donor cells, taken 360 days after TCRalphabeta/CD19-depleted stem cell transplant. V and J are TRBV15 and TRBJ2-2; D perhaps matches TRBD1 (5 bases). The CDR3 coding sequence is TGTGCCACCAGCAGAGATCGAGAAGGGGAAGGATCCGGGGAGCTGTTTTTT. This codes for CATSRDREGEGSGELFF.